This TCR beta chain is drawn from a study of blood T cell repertoires in COVID-19. Study overall: Collection of acute and convalescent COVID-19 samples took place in the United States, Italy and Spain. Nucleic acid was either cDNA or gDNA, and it came from T cells, B-cell-depleted T cells, or PBMCs.

As for this clone: This specimen includes other DNA sequences encoding the same CDR3.

Per the study methods: By means of reference gene primer amplification, nucleated cell counts were estimated. Profiled with immunoSEQ multiplex PCR; TCRdb holds only in-frame clones, not every one. V and J calls and clone size are as listed in that table; D and trimming were resolved from the DNA. The data contain 45,000 to 50,000 clones, 80% to 90% of them singletons. While infection was still active, Seattle patients were enrolled and then followed longitudinally. Germline V gene sequence: CDR1 SGHTA, CDR2 FQGNSA. Trimming left V 1 base short and J 3 bases short, with 9 bases between. CDR3 length: 14 amino acids.

Sequencing was performed on peripheral blood. The receptor's source is a woman older than 75 with COVID-19, enrolled during active disease. The V and J genes are TRBV7-2 and TRBJ1-2; D is possibly TRBD1 (6 bases). The DNA of the CDR3 is TGTGCCAGCAGCTTAGGCAGGGGTGACTATGGCTACACCTTC. Protein: CASSLGRGDYGYTF.